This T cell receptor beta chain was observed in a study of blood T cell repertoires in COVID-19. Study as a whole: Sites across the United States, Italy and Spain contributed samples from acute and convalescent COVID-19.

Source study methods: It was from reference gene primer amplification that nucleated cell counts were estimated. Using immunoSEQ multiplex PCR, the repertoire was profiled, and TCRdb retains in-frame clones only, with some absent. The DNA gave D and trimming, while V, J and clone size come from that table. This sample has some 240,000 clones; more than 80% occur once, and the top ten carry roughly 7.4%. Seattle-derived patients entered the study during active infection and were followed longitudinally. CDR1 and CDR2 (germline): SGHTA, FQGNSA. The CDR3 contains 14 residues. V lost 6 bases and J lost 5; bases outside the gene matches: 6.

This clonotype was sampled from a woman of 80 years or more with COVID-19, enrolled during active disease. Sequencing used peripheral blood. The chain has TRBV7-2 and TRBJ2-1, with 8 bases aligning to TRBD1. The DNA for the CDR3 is TGTGCCAGCAGTTCAGGGGGCTTGCACAATGAGCAGTTCTTC. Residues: CASSSGGLHNEQFF.